The rows below give T cell receptor beta chains drawn from one sample of a study of shared clonotypes between healthy human individuals. TCRdb keeps only in-frame clones here, not all; method: immunoSEQ multiplex PCR. This sample has 1 million to 1.3 million clones, with around 78% found just once. Sequences were obtained from memory CD4+ T cells from PBMCs. The receptors here all came from a man younger than 30 in good health. Some clones in this sample may be carry-over from other donors' samples. The CDR3 runs from the conserved cysteine through the conserved F or W. Each record gives: J gene, CDR3 length, V gene, D gene, clone size, CDR3 DNA, CDR3 protein. A D gene is named only where the DNA matches it firmly. Clone size is shown for a subset of rows, as once, few, many or a class of expanded clone.

j_gene: TRBJ2-1; len: 14; v_gene: TRBV7-2; d_gene: NA; abundance: NA; CDR3nt: TGTGCCAGCAGCTTGGGCTACAACTGGAATGAGCAGTTCTTC; CDR3aa: CASSLGYNWNEQFF
j_gene: TRBJ1-5; len: 13; v_gene: TRBV6-1; d_gene: NA; abundance: few; CDR3nt: TGTGCCAGCAGTGAACGAGGGAGTGGGCCCCAGCATTTT; CDR3aa: CASSERGSGPQHF
j_gene: TRBJ2-5; len: 13; v_gene: TRBV9; d_gene: NA; abundance: NA; CDR3nt: TGTGCCAGCAGCGTGGGACTTCAAGAGACCCAGTACTTC; CDR3aa: CASSVGLQETQYF
j_gene: TRBJ2-6; len: 15; v_gene: TRBV19; d_gene: NA; abundance: few; CDR3nt: TGTGCCAGTAGTAGTACCGACACCGGGGCCAACGTCCTGACTTTC; CDR3aa: CASSSTDTGANVLTF
j_gene: TRBJ1-1; len: 13; v_gene: TRBV7-7; d_gene: NA; abundance: few; CDR3nt: TGTGCCAGCAGCCGAAGTCTATACACTGAAGCTTTCTTT; CDR3aa: CASSRSLYTEAFF
j_gene: TRBJ2-1; len: 13; v_gene: TRBV2; d_gene: NA; abundance: NA; CDR3nt: TGTGCCAGCAGTGAAGAAGGGGCCAATGAGCAGTTCTTC; CDR3aa: CASSEEGANEQFF
j_gene: TRBJ2-5; len: 15; v_gene: TRBV28; d_gene: NA; abundance: NA; CDR3nt: TGTGCCAGCAGTCCCTGGGGTGGGATCCAAGAGACCCAGTACTTC; CDR3aa: CASSPWGGIQETQYF
j_gene: TRBJ2-5; len: 15; v_gene: TRBV18; d_gene: NA; abundance: NA; CDR3nt: TGTGCCAGCTCACCCCTAGGAGCGGCCCAAGAGACCCAGTACTTC; CDR3aa: CASSPLGAAQETQYF
j_gene: TRBJ1-3; len: 16; v_gene: TRBV18; d_gene: TRBD1; abundance: few; CDR3nt: TGTGCCAGCTCACCCGACCAGACAGGGACTGGAAACACCATATATTTT; CDR3aa: CASSPDQTGTGNTIYF
j_gene: TRBJ2-1; len: 14; v_gene: TRBV4-2; d_gene: NA; abundance: NA; CDR3nt: TGTGCCAGCAGGGGAGGGGGAACCTACAATGAGCAGTTCTTC; CDR3aa: CASRGGGTYNEQFF
j_gene: TRBJ2-3; len: 15; v_gene: TRBV11-3; d_gene: NA; abundance: NA; CDR3nt: TGTGCCAGCAGTCCGGGGGCGGAGCCGACAGATACGCAGTATTTT; CDR3aa: CASSPGAEPTDTQYF
j_gene: TRBJ2-7; len: 12; v_gene: TRBV2; d_gene: NA; abundance: NA; CDR3nt: TGTGCCAGCAGTGAAATCGAGGCCGAGCAGTACTTC; CDR3aa: CASSEIEAEQYF
j_gene: TRBJ1-3; len: 15; v_gene: TRBV18; d_gene: NA; abundance: NA; CDR3nt: TGTGCCAGCTCACCACCGGCTCCTACTGGAAACACCATATATTTT; CDR3aa: CASSPPAPTGNTIYF
j_gene: TRBJ2-5; len: 10; v_gene: TRBV20-1; d_gene: NA; abundance: NA; CDR3nt: TGCAGTGCTACTCAAGAGACCCAGTACTTC; CDR3aa: CSATQETQYF
j_gene: TRBJ1-1; len: 13; v_gene: TRBV29-1; d_gene: TRBD1; abundance: many; CDR3nt: TGCAGCGTGGGACAGAGACTAGGGACTGAAGCTTTCTTT; CDR3aa: CSVGQRLGTEAFF
j_gene: TRBJ1-1; len: 16; v_gene: TRBV6-6; d_gene: NA; abundance: NA; CDR3nt: TGTGCCAGTGGGGAGAAGGAGGGAATCCTCGGCACTGAAGCTTTCTTT; CDR3aa: CASGEKEGILGTEAFF
j_gene: TRBJ2-6; len: 16; v_gene: TRBV19; d_gene: NA; abundance: NA; CDR3nt: TGTGCCAGTAGTAGGAAACAGCCCTCTGGGGCCAACGTCCTGACTTTC; CDR3aa: CASSRKQPSGANVLTF
j_gene: TRBJ2-3; len: 19; v_gene: TRBV4-3; d_gene: NA; abundance: NA; CDR3nt: TGCGCCAGCAGCCGAGGCTGGGGCTCGGCTAGGGAGGGCACAGATACGCAGTATTTT; CDR3aa: CASSRGWGSAREGTDTQYF
j_gene: TRBJ2-7; len: 12; v_gene: TRBV30; d_gene: NA; abundance: NA; CDR3nt: TGTGCCTGGAGTCTCAACGGCAGGGCCCCGTACTTC; CDR3aa: CAWSLNGRAPYF
j_gene: TRBJ2-1; len: 16; v_gene: TRBV5-1; d_gene: NA; abundance: NA; CDR3nt: TGCGCCAGCAGCTTGGCCCTGGGGAGAGGGTTAAATGAGCAGTTCTTC; CDR3aa: CASSLALGRGLNEQFF
j_gene: TRBJ2-2; len: 15; v_gene: TRBV29-1; d_gene: TRBD2; abundance: NA; CDR3nt: TGCAGCGTCGGCCGAGCGGGACTCGGCACCGGGGAGCTGTTTTTT; CDR3aa: CSVGRAGLGTGELFF
j_gene: TRBJ2-2; len: 13; v_gene: TRBV6-5; d_gene: NA; abundance: few; CDR3nt: TGTGCCAGCAGTTTTAGGCGGGCCGGGGAGCTGTTTTTT; CDR3aa: CASSFRRAGELFF
j_gene: TRBJ2-1; len: 17; v_gene: TRBV7-3; d_gene: TRBD2; abundance: NA; CDR3nt: TGTGCCAGCAGCTCACACGGGGCTAGCGGGCTCTACAATGAGCAGTTCTTC; CDR3aa: CASSSHGASGLYNEQFF
j_gene: TRBJ1-1; len: 13; v_gene: TRBV6-1; d_gene: NA; abundance: few; CDR3nt: TGTGCCAGCAGGGACCGGACGGGAAGTGAAGCTTTCTTT; CDR3aa: CASRDRTGSEAFF
j_gene: TRBJ1-1; len: 11; v_gene: TRBV5-1; d_gene: NA; abundance: many; CDR3nt: TGCGCCAGCAGCTTAGAAGGACAGGCTTTCTTT; CDR3aa: CASSLEGQAFF
j_gene: TRBJ1-5; len: 14; v_gene: TRBV28; d_gene: TRBD1; abundance: NA; CDR3nt: TGTGCCAGCAGTTTAAGACAGGGCGCTCAGCCCCAGCATTTT; CDR3aa: CASSLRQGAQPQHF
j_gene: TRBJ2-3; len: 11; v_gene: TRBV20-1; d_gene: NA; abundance: NA; CDR3nt: TGCAGGGCTCTAAGCACAGATACGCAGTATTTT; CDR3aa: CRALSTDTQYF
j_gene: TRBJ1-5; len: 17; v_gene: TRBV28; d_gene: NA; abundance: NA; CDR3nt: TGTGCCAGCTCTCGGACCATGGTTCGTAGGCGCAATCAGCCCCAGCATTTT; CDR3aa: CASSRTMVRRRNQPQHF